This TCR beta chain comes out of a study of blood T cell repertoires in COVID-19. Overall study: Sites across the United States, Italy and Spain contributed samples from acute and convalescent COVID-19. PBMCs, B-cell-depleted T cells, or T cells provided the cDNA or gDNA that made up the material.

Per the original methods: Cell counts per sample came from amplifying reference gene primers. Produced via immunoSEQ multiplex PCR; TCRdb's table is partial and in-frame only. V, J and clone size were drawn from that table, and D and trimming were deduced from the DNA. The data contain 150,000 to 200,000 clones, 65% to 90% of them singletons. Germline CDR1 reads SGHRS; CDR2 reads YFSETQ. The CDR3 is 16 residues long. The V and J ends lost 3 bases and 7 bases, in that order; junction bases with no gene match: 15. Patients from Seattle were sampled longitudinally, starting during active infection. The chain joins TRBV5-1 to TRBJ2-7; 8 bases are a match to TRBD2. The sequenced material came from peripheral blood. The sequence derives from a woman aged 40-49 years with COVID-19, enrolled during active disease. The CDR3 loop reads CASSSTSTGGPGEQYF. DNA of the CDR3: TGCGCCAGCAGCTCCACATCCACGGGAGGGCCGGGTGAGCAGTACTTC. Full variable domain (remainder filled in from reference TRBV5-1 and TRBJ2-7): KAGVTQTPRYLIKTRGQQVTLSCSPISGHRSVSWYQQTPGQGLQFLFEYFSETQRNKGNFPGRFSGRQFSNSRSEMNVSTLELGDSALYLCASSSTSTGGPGEQYFGPGTRLTVT.